This T cell receptor beta chain appears in the sequencing data of a study of post-analysis software for immune sequencing data. Study outcomes and limitations: Five or six TRBV segments, TRBV5-6, TRBV5-1 and TRBV20-1 among them, were found more frequent in patients than controls. Samples from a shared batch, those prepared together, strongly co-clustered by F measure.

The authors incorporated unique molecular identifiers into the TCR beta cDNA libraries. TCRdb reprocessed the PCR reads with MiXCR, giving one entry per CDR3 protein. The table lists some 700,000 distinct CDR3 sequences, 55% to 70% of them singletons. Concerning this clonotype: Its antigen is not identified.

Germline CDR1 SGHVS, CDR2 FQNEAQ. This CDR3 has 15 residues. Trimming stripped 4 bases from V and 5 bases from J, with 15 bases between. The sequence was obtained from a girl aged 2 to 10 with multiple sclerosis. V and J are TRBV7-8 and TRBJ2-1; D is unresolved. Sequenced material: blood. This CDR3 is CASSSTVFPDNEQFF. The CDR3 DNA sequence: TGTGCCAGCAGCTCGACTGTGTTTCCGGACAATGAGCAGTTCTTC.